A selection of T cell receptor beta chains follows, all from one sample in a study of cytomegalovirus exposure and HLA in healthy donors. The assay was immunoSEQ multiplex PCR, and TCRdb's table has in-frame clones only and misses some. The sample is made up of under 200,000 clones, and the top ten hold approximately 6.5% of it. The sequenced material came from PBMCs. The receptors originated from a man aged 30 to 45 in good health and CMV-seronegative. Each CDR3 is given without its conserved first and last residue.

TRBV30	TRBJ2-3	AWSGSGGPEGTDTQY
TRBV7-9	TRBJ1-1	ASSQVKGLGLGDTEAF
TRBV27	TRBJ1-1	ASSWYGAPPMNTEAF
TRBV18	TRBJ2-7	ASSPRGLASVLTAEQY
TRBV5-1	TRBJ2-1	ASRVQGEWGEQF
TRBV7-8	TRBJ1-5	ASSLATTDNQPQH
TRBV29-1	TRBJ2-1	SVEPRGGGAHEQF
TRBV18	TRBJ2-5	ASSPGLDQETQY
TRBV6-5	TRBJ1-5	ASSYVGGSNQPQH
TRBV7-8	TRBJ1-2	ASSLVGGYGYT
TRBV5-1	TRBJ2-7	ASSSTSGSLYEQY
TRBV30	TRBJ1-2	AWSLSGTGNYGYT
TRBV6-4	TRBJ2-7	ASSDPRHRGMYEQY
TRBV5-1	TRBJ2-7	ASSSPGLTGGYEQY
TRBV7-2	TRBJ2-1	ASSTWDRGTYNEQF
TRBV19	TRBJ1-1	ASSVDRANTEAF
TRBV9	TRBJ1-6	ASSVRDSPLH